This T cell receptor (beta chain) was documented in a study of beta chain features in type 1 diabetes. Only a few counts were recorded for this clone. As every portion of the isolated RNA was reverse transcribed, the sequencing read expressed TCRB transcripts. Only in-frame clones appear in the TCRdb table, and some are missing; sequencing was by immunoSEQ multiplex PCR. Here the sample spans about 220,000 clones, under 13% being singletons. The CDR3 is made up of 16 amino acids. CDR1 is MDHEN, CDR2 SYDVKM, per germline. With 4 bases clipped from V and 4 bases from J, the junction kept 11 bases outside the gene matches. A single heparinised draw of approximately 100 mL on average was taken per donor. Via the markers CD45RO/CCR7/CD25/CD127/CD95/CD27, stem cell-like memory, regulatory, central memory and naive CD4+ cells were sorted.

Sequencing was done on a sample of central memory CD4+ T cells from blood. The clonotype comes from a man between 18 and 35 years old in good health. The chain joins TRBV28 to TRBJ2-3, with 7 positions matching TRBD1. The CDR3 DNA reads as TGTGCCAGCAGTTCCTACAGGGGCGCAGGTCCAGATACGCAGTATTTT. It translates to CASSSYRGAGPDTQYF.